This entry features one TCR beta chain sequence. Its antigen is unknown. It was with random hexamers that roughly 0.45 to 1 ug RNA was reverse transcribed. immunoSEQ multiplex PCR amplified TCR beta CDR3 across 54 Vbeta, 13 Jbeta. TCRdb re-derived calls from the immunoSEQ multiplex PCR reads in MiXCR, one entry per CDR3 protein. The sample shows 110,000 to 150,000 distinct CDR3 sequences, approximately 96% of them seen only once. This sample is part of a study of CD8 T cells in Susac syndrome. The study, taken as a whole, reports: The authors acknowledged that their TCR sequencing and HLA analysis involved a relatively small number of individuals.

The sequence was obtained from a human donor with Susac syndrome. Sequenced input: CD4+ T cells from PBMCs.

The CDR3 loop reads CASKGLGGPTEAFF. CDR3 sequence (DNA): TGTGCCAGCAAGGGTTTGGGGGGGCCCACTGAAGCTTTCTTT. The chain recombines TRBV28 with TRBJ1-1; D might be TRBD1 (6 bases). Per germline, CDR1 MDHEN and CDR2 SYDVKM. The CDR3 loop spans 14 amino acids. The V and J ends lost 7 bases and 4 bases respectively, with 16 bases between them.